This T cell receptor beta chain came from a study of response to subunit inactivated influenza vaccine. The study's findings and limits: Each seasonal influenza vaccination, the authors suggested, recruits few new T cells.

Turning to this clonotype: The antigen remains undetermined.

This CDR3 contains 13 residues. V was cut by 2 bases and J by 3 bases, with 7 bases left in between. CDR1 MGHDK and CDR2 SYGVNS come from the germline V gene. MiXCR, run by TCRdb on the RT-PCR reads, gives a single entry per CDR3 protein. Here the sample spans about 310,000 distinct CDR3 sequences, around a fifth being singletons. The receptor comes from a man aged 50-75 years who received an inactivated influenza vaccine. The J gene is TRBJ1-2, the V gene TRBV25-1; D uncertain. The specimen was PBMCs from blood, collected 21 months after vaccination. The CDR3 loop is CASSEVADYGYTF. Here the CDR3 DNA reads TGTGCCAGCAGTGAAGTGGCAGACTATGGCTACACCTTC.